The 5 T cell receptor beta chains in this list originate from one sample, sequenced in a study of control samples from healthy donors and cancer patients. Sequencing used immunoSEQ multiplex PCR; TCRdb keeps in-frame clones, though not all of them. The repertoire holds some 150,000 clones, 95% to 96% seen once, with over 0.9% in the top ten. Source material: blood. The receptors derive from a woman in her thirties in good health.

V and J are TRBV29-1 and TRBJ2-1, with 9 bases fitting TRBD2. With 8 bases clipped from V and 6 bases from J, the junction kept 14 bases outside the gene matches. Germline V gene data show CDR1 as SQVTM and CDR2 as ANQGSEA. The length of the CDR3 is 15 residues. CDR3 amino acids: CSHPRVAGGGNEQFF. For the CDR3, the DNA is TGCAGCCACCCAAGGGTGGCGGGGGGGGGCAATGAGCAGTTCTTC.

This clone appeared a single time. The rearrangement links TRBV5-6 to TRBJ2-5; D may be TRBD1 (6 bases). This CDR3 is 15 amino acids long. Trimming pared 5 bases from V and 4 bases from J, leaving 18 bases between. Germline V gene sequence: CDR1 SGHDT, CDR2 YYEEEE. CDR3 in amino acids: CASRERVGAGETQYF. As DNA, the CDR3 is TGTGCCAGCAGGGAAAGGGTGGGGGCAGGAGAGACCCAGTACTTC.

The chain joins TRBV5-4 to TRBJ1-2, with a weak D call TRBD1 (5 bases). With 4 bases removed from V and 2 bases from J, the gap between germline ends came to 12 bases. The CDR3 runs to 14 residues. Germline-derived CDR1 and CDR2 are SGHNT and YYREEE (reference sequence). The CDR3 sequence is CASSAGGDNYGYTF. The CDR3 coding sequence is TGTGCCAGCAGCGCGGGGGGTGACAACTATGGCTACACCTTC.

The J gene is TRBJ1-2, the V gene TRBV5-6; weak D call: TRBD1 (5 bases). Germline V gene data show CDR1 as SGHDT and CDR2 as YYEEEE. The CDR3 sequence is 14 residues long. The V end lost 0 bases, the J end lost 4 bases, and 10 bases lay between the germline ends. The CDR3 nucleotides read TGTGCCAGCAGCTTGGATGACAGTCCCTATGGCTACACCTTC. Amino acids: CASSLDDSPYGYTF.

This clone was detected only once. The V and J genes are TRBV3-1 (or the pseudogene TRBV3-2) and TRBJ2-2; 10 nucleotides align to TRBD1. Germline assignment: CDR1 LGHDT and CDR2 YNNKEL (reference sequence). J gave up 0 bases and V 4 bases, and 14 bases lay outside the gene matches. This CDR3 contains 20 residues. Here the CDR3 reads CASSPVPGQGSLSNTGELFF. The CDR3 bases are TGTGCCAGCAGCCCAGTCCCGGGACAGGGGTCCCTTTCGAACACCGGGGAGCTGTTTTTT.